This T cell receptor beta chain was observed in a study of cytotoxic CD8 clonotypes in ibrutinib-treated CLL. Whole-study context: Among patients, some 25 responded partially and 2 completely; 14 then stayed remitted and 12 progressed after median around 73 months. The authors obtained response samples at a median of approximately 12 months of treatment, range 6 to 36.

TCR beta libraries used 1.5 to 2.5 micrograms of genomic DNA from cryopreserved PBMCs. The length of the CDR3 is 15 residues. Germline assignment: CDR1 SGDLS and CDR2 YYNGEE. V was clipped by 4 bases and J by 6 bases, with 14 bases between them. This clone has more than one count but fewer than ten. Its antigen remains unidentified. Study-wide findings and caveats: Different sampling times were used for sustained-remission and progressing patients.

TCRdb keeps only in-frame clones here, not all; method: immunoSEQ multiplex PCR. The sample lists 35,000 to 45,000 clones; roughly 49% were seen once. This TCR came from a human donor with chronic lymphocytic leukemia. Here the sequenced sample was PBMCs, taken before ibrutinib treatment. The chain links TRBV9 to TRBJ1-6; perhaps TRBD1 as D (6 bases). Here the CDR3 reads CASSLTDSINSPLHF. As DNA, the CDR3 is TGTGCCAGCAGCTTAACGGACAGTATTAATTCACCCCTCCACTTT.